This T cell receptor (beta chain) stems from a study of human T cells and chemical hapten exposure. Study-level information: Small differences in pooled library volume mainly drove the variation in TCR yields per sample.

The CDR3 runs to 14 residues. CDR1 KGHDR and CDR2 SFDVKD come from the germline V gene. Unmatched junction bases numbered 3, after V lost 5 bases and J lost 2 bases. Time point denoted: patch test 3, about 24 weeks after DPC sensitization. Treatment meaning: therapeutic diphenylcyclopropenone sensitization with weekly scalp DPC. One entry per CDR3 protein results from TCRdb running MiXCR on the RACE reads. The sample lists roughly 90,000 distinct CDR3 sequences, approximately 11% occurring once. This clonotype came up many times. V usage is TRBV24-1 and J usage is TRBJ1-2, with 8 bases fitting TRBD1. The TCR sequence derives from a woman aged 30 to 39 with alopecia areata. Some clones in this sample may be carry-over from other donors' samples. The specimen was whole blood, collected in connection with sensitization to the hapten diphenylcyclopropenone (DPC). DNA of the CDR3: TGTGCCACCAGTGTTTCAGGGGGCAACTATGGCTACACCTTC. The encoded protein is CATSVSGGNYGYTF.